Listed below are T cell receptor beta chains from one sample, sequenced in a study of graft-versus-host responses after intestinal transplantation. TCRdb keeps only in-frame clones here, not all; method: immunoSEQ multiplex PCR. The sample consists of under 55,000 clones, 91% of them appearing once. Sequenced here: PBMCs, sampled 524 days after transplant. The receptor source for this set is a human patient who received an intestinal transplant, so some T cells may come from the graft donor. Both conserved end residues are part of each CDR3. The order of the fields is clone size, D gene, V gene, J gene, CDR3 protein, CDR3 DNA. The D gene is left open where the match is weak. Where a row states a size, it is once, few, many or the class of an expanded clone; other rows omit it.

once	-	TRBV30	TRBJ1-5	CAWDSSNQPQHF	TGTGCCTGGGACAGTTCCAATCAGCCCCAGCATTTT
few	TRBD2	TRBV2	TRBJ2-4	CASSEGLAAAVAKNIQYF	TGTGCCAGCAGTGAGGGACTAGCGGCCGCTGTAGCCAAAAACATTCAGTACTTC
-	TRBD2	TRBV5-1	TRBJ2-1	CASSWGGGGSYNEQFF	TGCGCCAGCAGCTGGGGCGGGGGGGGGTCCTACAATGAGCAGTTCTTC
-	-	TRBV5-6	TRBJ2-5	CASSSWETQYF	TGTGCCAGCAGCTCGTGGGAGACCCAGTACTTC
-	TRBD1	TRBV7-3	TRBJ1-2	CASSLRDSGGYTF	TGTGCCAGCAGCTTAAGGGACAGCGGTGGCTACACCTTC
-	-	TRBV5-4	TRBJ1-2	CASSLGAGRGAIGYTF	TGTGCCAGCAGCTTGGGGGCTGGTCGGGGAGCGATCGGCTACACCTTC
-	-	TRBV2	TRBJ2-1	CASSEALWDSSFYNEQFF	TGTGCCAGCAGTGAAGCGCTTTGGGACTCTTCCTTCTACAATGAGCAGTTCTTC
-	-	TRBV19	TRBJ2-1	CASTPGLYNEQFF	TGTGCCAGTACCCCAGGCCTGTACAATGAGCAGTTCTTC
-	-	TRBV6-6	TRBJ2-3	CASSYYGRDADTQYF	TGTGCCAGCAGTTACTACGGCAGGGATGCAGATACGCAGTATTTT
-	-	TRBV7-9	TRBJ2-1	CASSRDNEQFF	TGTGCCAGCAGCCGCGACAATGAGCAGTTCTTC
-	-	TRBV2	TRBJ2-2	CASSGKGLGGTGELFF	TGTGCCAGCAGTGGAAAAGGCCTAGGGGGCACCGGGGAGCTGTTTTTT
-	-	TRBV11-2	TRBJ2-7	CASSSPRRLTEQYF	TGTGCCAGCAGCTCCCCGAGGCGGCTTACAGAGCAGTACTTC
-	-	TRBV7-9	TRBJ2-3	CASSPGGTDTQYF	TGTGCCAGCAGCCCCGGCGGAACAGATACGCAGTATTTT
-	-	TRBV7-6	TRBJ2-7	CASSSVLSRYEQYF	TGTGCCAGCAGCTCCGTACTTTCTCGCTACGAGCAGTACTTC
-	-	TRBV2	TRBJ1-5	CASSSPPGGEDQPQHF	TGTGCCAGCAGCTCCCCGCCCGGGGGAGAGGATCAGCCCCAGCATTTT
-	TRBD1	TRBV4-3	TRBJ1-3	CASSQVRGPGNTIYF	TGCGCCAGCAGCCAAGTAAGGGGGCCTGGAAACACCATATATTTT
-	-	TRBV28	TRBJ1-4	CASSPYRQVGNEKLFF	TGTGCCAGCAGTCCTTACCGACAGGTCGGGAATGAAAAACTGTTTTTT
-	TRBD1	TRBV28	TRBJ1-1	CASSLSRGGTEAFF	TGTGCCAGCAGTTTATCCAGGGGGGGCACTGAAGCTTTCTTT
-	-	TRBV5-6	TRBJ2-2	CASSPTINTGELFF	TGTGCCAGCAGCCCGACCATTAACACCGGGGAGCTGTTTTTT
-	TRBD2	TRBV7-9	TRBJ2-3	CASSPREGGTDTQYF	TGTGCCAGCAGCCCGCGGGAGGGGGGCACAGATACGCAGTATTTT
few	TRBD1	TRBV4-3	TRBJ1-4	CASSQGGTVPVSEKLFF	TGCGCCAGCAGCCAAGGGGGGACAGTCCCCGTCAGTGAAAAACTGTTTTTT
-	-	TRBV19	TRBJ2-1	CASSISGTQANEQFF	TGTGCCAGTAGTATTTCGGGGACTCAAGCCAATGAGCAGTTCTTC
-	TRBD2	TRBV9	TRBJ2-1	CASSAGGLVYNEQFF	TGTGCCAGCAGCGCCGGGGGACTAGTCTACAATGAGCAGTTCTTC
-	TRBD1	TRBV9	TRBJ2-7	CASSVTGGSYEQYF	TGTGCCAGCAGCGTAACAGGGGGCTCCTACGAGCAGTACTTC
-	-	TRBV30	TRBJ1-5	CAWGTGIFSNQPQHF	TGTGCCTGGGGCACAGGGATTTTTAGCAATCAGCCCCAGCATTTT
once	-	TRBV28	TRBJ2-3	CASTEMGQPQPDTQYF	TGTGCCAGCACCGAGATGGGCCAACCCCAGCCAGATACGCAGTATTTT
-	-	TRBV6-5	TRBJ2-1	CASSSQWRVLFF	TGTGCCAGCAGTTCGCAGTGGAGGGTACTGTTCTTC
-	TRBD1	TRBV2	TRBJ2-3	CASRGQGSDTQYF	TGTGCCAGCAGGGGACAGGGCTCAGATACGCAGTATTTT
-	TRBD1	TRBV6-5	TRBJ1-1	CASRNTGGTEAFF	TGTGCCAGCAGAAACACAGGGGGCACTGAAGCTTTCTTT
-	TRBD2	TRBV6-1	TRBJ2-7	CASRVGGFYEQYF	TGTGCCAGCAGGGTGGGGGGGTTCTACGAGCAGTACTTC
-	-	TRBV7-9	TRBJ1-1	CASSLGDNTEAFF	TGTGCCAGCAGCTTAGGCGACAACACTGAAGCTTTCTTT
once	-	TRBV28	TRBJ2-7	CASSTRDTLYEQYF	TGTGCCAGCAGTACCCGGGACACCCTCTACGAGCAGTACTTC
once	-	TRBV5-1	TRBJ1-1	CASSRRQMGTEAFF	TGCGCCAGCAGCAGACGACAGATGGGGACTGAAGCTTTCTTT
-	-	TRBV1	TRBJ2-7	CTSSQGQRGRSYEQYF	TGCACCAGCAGCCAAGGGCAAAGGGGGCGCTCCTACGAGCAGTACTTC
-	TRBD1	TRBV7-8	TRBJ1-1	CASSLDKDRNNMNTEAFF	TGTGCCAGCAGCTTAGATAAGGACAGGAATAACATGAACACTGAAGCTTTCTTT
-	-	TRBV15	TRBJ2-1	CATSIRASGGYNEQFF	TGTGCCACCAGCATCAGGGCCTCCGGGGGATACAATGAGCAGTTCTTC
-	-	TRBV6-5	TRBJ2-1	CASSYGLSSEQFF	TGTGCCAGCAGTTACGGACTATCGAGTGAGCAGTTCTTC
-	TRBD2	TRBV5-4	TRBJ2-7	CASSLGSGGRGYEQYF	TGTGCCAGCAGCTTGGGCTCGGGGGGGAGAGGCTACGAGCAGTACTTC
-	-	TRBV19	TRBJ2-7	CASSKTTMGQNSYEQYF	TGTGCCAGTAGCAAAACGACAATGGGACAAAACTCCTACGAGCAGTACTTC
-	-	TRBV6-5	TRBJ2-3	CASSYRQWGTDTQYF	TGTGCCAGCAGTTACAGGCAGTGGGGCACAGATACGCAGTATTTT
-	TRBD1	TRBV6-5	TRBJ1-2	CASSYRTGSDGYTF	TGTGCCAGCAGTTACCGGACAGGGAGCGATGGCTACACCTTC
once	-	TRBV2	TRBJ1-1	CASRKLGVNTEAFF	TGTGCCAGCAGGAAACTAGGTGTTAACACTGAAGCTTTCTTT
-	-	TRBV5-4	TRBJ1-4	CASSWTGATNEKLFF	TGTGCCAGCAGCTGGACGGGTGCAACTAATGAAAAACTGTTTTTT
-	TRBD1	TRBV28	TRBJ2-1	CASRTTGIHEQFF	TGTGCCAGCAGGACGACAGGGATCCATGAGCAGTTCTTC
-	TRBD2	TRBV28	TRBJ2-5	CASSPGLAGTQETQYF	TGTGCCAGCAGTCCGGGACTAGCGGGAACCCAAGAGACCCAGTACTTC
-	TRBD1	TRBV4-1	TRBJ1-1	CASSQDRAEWAGRGQWTEAFF	TGCGCCAGCAGCCAAGATCGGGCCGAGTGGGCAGGAAGGGGGCAGTGGACTGAAGCTTTCTTT
-	TRBD1	TRBV15	TRBJ1-1	CATSREGGQGKTEAFF	TGTGCCACCAGCAGAGAGGGCGGACAGGGGAAGACTGAAGCTTTCTTT
-	-	TRBV14	TRBJ2-3	CASSRPGFGGTDTQYF	TGTGCCAGCAGCCGACCAGGGTTTGGTGGCACAGATACGCAGTATTTT